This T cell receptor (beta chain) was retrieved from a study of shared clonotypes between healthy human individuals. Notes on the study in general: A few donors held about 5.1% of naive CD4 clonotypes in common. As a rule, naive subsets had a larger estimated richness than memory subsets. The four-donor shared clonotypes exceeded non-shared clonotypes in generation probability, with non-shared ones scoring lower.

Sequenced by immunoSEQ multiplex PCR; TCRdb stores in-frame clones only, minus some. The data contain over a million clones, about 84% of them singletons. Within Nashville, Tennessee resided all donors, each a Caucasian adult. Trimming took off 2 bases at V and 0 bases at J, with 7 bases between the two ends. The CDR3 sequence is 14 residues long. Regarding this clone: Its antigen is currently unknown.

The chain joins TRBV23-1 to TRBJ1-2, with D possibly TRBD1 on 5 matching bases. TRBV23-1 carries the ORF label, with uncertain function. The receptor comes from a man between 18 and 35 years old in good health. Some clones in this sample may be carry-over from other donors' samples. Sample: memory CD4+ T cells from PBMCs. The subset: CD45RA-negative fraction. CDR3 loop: CASSQARANYGYTF. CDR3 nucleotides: TGCGCCAGCAGTCAAGCCAGGGCTAACTATGGCTACACCTTC.